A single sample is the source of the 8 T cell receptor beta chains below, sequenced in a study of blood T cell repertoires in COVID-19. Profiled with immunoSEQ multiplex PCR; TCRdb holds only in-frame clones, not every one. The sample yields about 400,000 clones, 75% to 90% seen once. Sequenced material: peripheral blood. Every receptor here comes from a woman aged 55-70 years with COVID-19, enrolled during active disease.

The CDR3 nucleotides are TGTGCCAGCAGCGTCGGCGACAGGGGAGAAGGCTACACCTTC. The encoded protein is CASSVGDRGEGYTF. The chain joins TRBV9 to TRBJ1-2, with 8 nucleotides matching TRBD1. The CDR3 has 14 residues. V trimming: 2 bases; J trimming: 8 bases; junction bases outside the gene matches: 8. Germline V gene data show CDR1 as SGDLS and CDR2 as YYNGEE. The variable domain in full, with the rest retrieved from reference TRBV9 and TRBJ1-2, is DSGVTQTPKHLITATGQRVTLRCSPRSGDLSVYWYQQSLDQGLQFLIQYYNGEERAKGNILERFSAQQFPDLHSELNLSSLELGDSALYFCASSVGDRGEGYTFGSGTRLTVV.

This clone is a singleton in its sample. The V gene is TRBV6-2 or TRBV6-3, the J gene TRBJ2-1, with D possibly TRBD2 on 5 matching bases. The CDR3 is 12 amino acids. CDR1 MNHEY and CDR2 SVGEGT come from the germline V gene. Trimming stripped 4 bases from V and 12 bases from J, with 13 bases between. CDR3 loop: CASSSRTEGQFF. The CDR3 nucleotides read TGTGCCAGCAGTTCTCGGACTGAAGGGCAGTTCTTC.

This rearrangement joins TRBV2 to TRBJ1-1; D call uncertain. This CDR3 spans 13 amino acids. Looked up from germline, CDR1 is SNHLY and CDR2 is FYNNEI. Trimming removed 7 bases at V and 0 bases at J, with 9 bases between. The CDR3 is CASNFGLNTEAFF. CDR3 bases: TGTGCCAGCAATTTTGGGCTGAACACTGAAGCTTTCTTT.

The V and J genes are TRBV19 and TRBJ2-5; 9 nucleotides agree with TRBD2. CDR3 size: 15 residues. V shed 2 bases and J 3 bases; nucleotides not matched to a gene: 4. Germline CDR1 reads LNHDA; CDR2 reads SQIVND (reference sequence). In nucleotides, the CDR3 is TGTGCCAGTAGTATAATAGCGGGGGCCAAAGAGACCCAGTACTTC. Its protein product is CASSIIAGAKETQYF. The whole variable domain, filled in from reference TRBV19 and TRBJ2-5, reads DGGITQSPKYLFRKEGQNVTLSCEQNLNHDAMYWYRQDPGQGLRLIYYSQIVNDFQKGDIAEGYSVSREKKESFPLTVTSAQKNPTAFYLCASSIIAGAKETQYFGPGTRLLVL.

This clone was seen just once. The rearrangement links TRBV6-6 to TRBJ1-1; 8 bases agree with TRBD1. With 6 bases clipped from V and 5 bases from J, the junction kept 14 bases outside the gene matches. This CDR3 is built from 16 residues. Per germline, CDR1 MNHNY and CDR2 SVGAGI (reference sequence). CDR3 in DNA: TGTGCCAGCAGCCTACGCCAGGGGGCAGATTGGACTGAAGCTTTCTTT. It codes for CASSLRQGADWTEAFF.

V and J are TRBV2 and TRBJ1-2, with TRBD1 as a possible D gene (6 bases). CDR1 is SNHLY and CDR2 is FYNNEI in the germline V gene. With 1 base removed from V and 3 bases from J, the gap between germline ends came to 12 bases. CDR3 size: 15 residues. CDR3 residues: CASSEGGRRDYGYTF. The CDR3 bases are TGTGCCAGCAGTGAAGGGGGGCGCCGCGACTATGGCTACACCTTC. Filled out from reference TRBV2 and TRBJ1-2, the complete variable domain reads EPEVTQTPSHQVTQMGQEVILRCVPISNHLYFYWYRQILGQKVEFLVSFYNNEISEKSEIFDDQFSVERPDGSNFTLKIRSTKLEDSAMYFCASSEGGRRDYGYTFGSGTRLTVV.

Here the CDR3 DNA reads TGTGCCAGCCAGCCCCTGGGGCCTAGTCCGCAGTATTTT. This codes for CASQPLGPSPQYF. The chain links TRBV7-9 to TRBJ2-3; possible D gene TRBD1, 5 bases. V lost 8 bases, J lost 10 bases, and 19 bases lay in between. The germline V gene encodes CDR1 SEHNR and CDR2 FQNEAQ (reference sequence). This CDR3 is 13 amino acids long.

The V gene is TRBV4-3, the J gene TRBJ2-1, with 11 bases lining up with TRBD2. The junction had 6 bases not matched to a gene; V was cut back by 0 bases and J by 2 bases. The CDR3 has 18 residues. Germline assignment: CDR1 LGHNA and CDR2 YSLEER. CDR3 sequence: CASSQDPLAGGPYNEQFF. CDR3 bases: TGCGCCAGCAGCCAAGACCCGTTAGCGGGGGGGCCCTACAATGAGCAGTTCTTC.